This T cell receptor (beta chain) was sequenced in a study of blood T cells in healthy people across ages. As to this clonotype: Antigen unknown.

V lost 3 bases and J 11 bases, leaving 9 bases between the germline ends. The CDR3 is 11 residues long. Germline CDR1 reads KGHDR; CDR2 reads SFDVKD. Whole-study findings and limits: Naive T cell percentage by flow cytometry tracked strongly with beta diversity. Older age coincided with a roughly linear decline in TCR beta diversity per million T cells. More naive CD4+ cells and higher diversity were found in long-lived than in aged donors.

Using a J-beta primer mix together with a sample-barcoded 5' primer, a second PCR was run for roughly 7 to 12 cycles. Unique molecular identifiers of 12 random nucleotides labeled each cDNA. MiXCR, applied by TCRdb to the 5' RACE reads, yields one record per CDR3 protein. The sample has approximately 940,000 distinct CDR3 sequences; roughly 50% are singletons. This sequence originates from a man aged 30 to 39 in good health. Source material: blood. J is TRBJ2-5 and V is TRBV24-1; the D gene is possibly TRBD2 (5 bases). CDR3 sequence (DNA): TGTGCCACCAGTGATCGGGGAAGGCAGTACTTC. It is translated as CATSDRGRQYF.